Sequencing of this T cell receptor beta chain was carried out in a study of beta chain features in type 1 diabetes. Turning to the study itself: Healthy donors, compared against patients, showed similar age, gender and cell yields. General study results and limits: Relative to healthy donors, patients appeared to have naive, central memory and Treg TCRB repertoires that were more similar.

Using CD45RO/CCR7/CD25/CD127/CD95/CD27, CD4+ naive, central memory, regulatory and stem cell-like memory cells were sorted. Every sorted population was more than 98% pure. On this clone: Its antigen remains unidentified. Other DNA sequences in this specimen translate into the identical CDR3.

V lost 0 bases to trimming and J lost 0 bases; unmatched junction nucleotides: 2. This CDR3 comprises 16 residues. Germline V lookup: CDR1 SGDLS, CDR2 YYNGEE. Expressed TCRB transcripts were sequenced because the isolated RNA had all been reverse transcribed beforehand. The table came from immunoSEQ multiplex PCR; TCRdb's copy has only in-frame clones and leaves some out. The top ten hold 0.02% to 0.03% of the sample, which has 860,000 or so clones, roughly a sixth seen once. The sample taken for sequencing was naive CD4+ T cells from blood. The sequence came from a woman between 18 and 30 years old in good health. The chain has TRBV9 and TRBJ2-2, with 7 positions matching TRBD2. CDR3 DNA: TGTGCCAGCAGCGTAGCGGGGGGAGCGAACACCGGGGAGCTGTTTTTT. Translation: CASSVAGGANTGELFF.